This T cell receptor (beta chain) stems from a study of shared clonotypes between healthy human individuals. The table came from immunoSEQ multiplex PCR; TCRdb's copy has only in-frame clones and leaves some out. In the table there are 2 million to 3 million clones, under 95% of which are singletons. Germline CDR1 reads MNHEY; CDR2 reads SVGAGI. CDR3 length equals 11 residues. Trimming left V 5 bases short and J 13 bases short, with 14 bases between. The sequenced material came from naive CD4+ T cells from PBMCs. Subset described: CD45RA+ positively selected. The TCR sequence derives from a man younger than 35 in good health. Some clones in this sample may be carry-over from other donors' samples. The rearrangement joins TRBV6-5 to TRBJ2-5; D is possibly TRBD2 (6 bases). The CDR3 spells CASSGGTQLYF. DNA of the CDR3: TGTGCCAGCAGTGGCGGGACGCAACTGTACTTC.